This paragraph covers one TCR beta chain sequence. This clone's antigen is unknown. No clone much larger than this one lies a single base away; base qualities are absent. CDR1 MDHEN and CDR2 SYDVKM were looked up in the germline V gene. V loses 3 bases, J loses 5 bases, and the germline ends lie 16 bases apart. The CDR3, from cysteine to phenylalanine, totals 15 residues. Of all the DNA, just the CDR3 is kept, 45 bases in frame from base 1. These data originate in a study of CD8 T cells in ankylosing spondylitis (dated by TCRdb to between 2016 and 2019). Background for the entire study: The study profiled T cell receptor beta repertoires in healthy donors and ankylosing spondylitis patients to find disease-linked TCR variants. The full study cohort was made up of approximately 24 ankylosing spondylitis patients and approximately 100 healthy donors. Samples of peripheral blood were taken, and for ankylosing spondylitis patients, synovial fluid was collected as well.

TCRdb records Illumina HiSeq 2500 as the sequencer. Quantitative 5'-RACE with molecular barcodes was used to prepare TCR beta libraries. From the authors' description of their analysis: A new computational method, built on a probabilistic model of VDJ rearrangement, was used to identify disease-linked TCR variants. Using fastp at Q25 and MiXCR, TCRdb reprocessed the public reads and kept productive beta chains. Entries that share a CDR3 protein sequence are merged under the most common genes and DNA. It is TCRdb's table, rather than the study itself, that gives the V and J calls and clone size. Present in this sample are tens of thousands of distinct CDR3 sequences, around 25% of which were seen just once. 50% to 60% of the sample rests with the top ten. Paper-wide results and their limitations: Some motif variants were previously reported in synovial fluid and blood of reactive arthritis patients, suggesting common disease-initiation mechanisms. In peripheral blood, the disease-linked clones were found at relatively low frequencies and had a CD8+ phenotype. A TCR beta motif made up of several highly homologous amino acid variants appeared to be characteristic of blood from ankylosing spondylitis patients. The disease-linked clones were reported to be significantly enriched in matched synovial fluid samples from ankylosing spondylitis patients.

This clonotype was sampled from a male donor with ankylosing spondylitis or in good health (not recorded which). Sequencing was performed on blood, either unsorted or a sorted T cell fraction (not recorded which). The chain was built from TRBV28 and TRBJ1-1, with an unclear D gene assignment. The CDR3 protein is CASSFPGTSGTEAFF. The DNA reads TGTGCCAGCAGTTTTCCGGGAACCTCGGGAACTGAAGCTTTCTTT.